This TCR beta chain was found in a study of CD8 T cells in ankylosing spondylitis. TCRdb fed the 5' RACE reads into MiXCR, producing one record per CDR3 protein. The sample consists of some 140,000 distinct CDR3 sequences, approximately 10% of them appearing once. This CDR3 spans 15 amino acids. The germline gives CDR1 MDHEN, CDR2 SYDVKM. The V and J ends lost 7 bases and 2 bases, in that order; junction bases with no gene match: 6. This clonotype appeared many times. Material: blood, either unsorted or a sorted T cell fraction (not recorded which). This rearrangement joins TRBV28 to TRBJ1-5, with TRBD1 identical over 9 bases. The receptor comes from a female donor with ankylosing spondylitis or in good health (not recorded which). For the CDR3, the DNA is TGTGCCAGCAAAGGGGACAGGGCTGGCAATCAGCCCCAGCATTTT. Residues: CASKGDRAGNQPQHF.